This T cell receptor beta chain came from a study of T-cell memory formation after mild COVID-19. Study results and caveats: Contracting CD4+ clones lay largely in CM and EM, with CD8+ ones residing in EMRA.

Details on this clonotype: Its cognate antigen is unknown.

From the 5' RACE reads, TCRdb called clonotypes with MiXCR, one entry per CDR3 protein. The sample includes more than 400,000 distinct CDR3 sequences, about 20% of them seen just once. Germline lookup yields CDR1 ENHRY and CDR2 SYGVKD. The V and J ends lost 6 bases and 1 base, in that order; junction bases with no gene match: 11. The CDR3 runs to 17 residues. Sequenced: PBMCs or a T cell subset sorted from them (not recorded which). V usage is TRBV10-3 and J usage is TRBJ2-3, with 9 bases identical to TRBD2. The clonotype was recovered from an adult woman who had mild COVID-19 (a few samples of this study predate the infection). Cell type and time point are not known. The CDR3 is CAISDVFIAGGTDTQYF. CDR3 in DNA: TGTGCCATCAGCGACGTTTTCATAGCGGGAGGCACAGATACGCAGTATTTT.